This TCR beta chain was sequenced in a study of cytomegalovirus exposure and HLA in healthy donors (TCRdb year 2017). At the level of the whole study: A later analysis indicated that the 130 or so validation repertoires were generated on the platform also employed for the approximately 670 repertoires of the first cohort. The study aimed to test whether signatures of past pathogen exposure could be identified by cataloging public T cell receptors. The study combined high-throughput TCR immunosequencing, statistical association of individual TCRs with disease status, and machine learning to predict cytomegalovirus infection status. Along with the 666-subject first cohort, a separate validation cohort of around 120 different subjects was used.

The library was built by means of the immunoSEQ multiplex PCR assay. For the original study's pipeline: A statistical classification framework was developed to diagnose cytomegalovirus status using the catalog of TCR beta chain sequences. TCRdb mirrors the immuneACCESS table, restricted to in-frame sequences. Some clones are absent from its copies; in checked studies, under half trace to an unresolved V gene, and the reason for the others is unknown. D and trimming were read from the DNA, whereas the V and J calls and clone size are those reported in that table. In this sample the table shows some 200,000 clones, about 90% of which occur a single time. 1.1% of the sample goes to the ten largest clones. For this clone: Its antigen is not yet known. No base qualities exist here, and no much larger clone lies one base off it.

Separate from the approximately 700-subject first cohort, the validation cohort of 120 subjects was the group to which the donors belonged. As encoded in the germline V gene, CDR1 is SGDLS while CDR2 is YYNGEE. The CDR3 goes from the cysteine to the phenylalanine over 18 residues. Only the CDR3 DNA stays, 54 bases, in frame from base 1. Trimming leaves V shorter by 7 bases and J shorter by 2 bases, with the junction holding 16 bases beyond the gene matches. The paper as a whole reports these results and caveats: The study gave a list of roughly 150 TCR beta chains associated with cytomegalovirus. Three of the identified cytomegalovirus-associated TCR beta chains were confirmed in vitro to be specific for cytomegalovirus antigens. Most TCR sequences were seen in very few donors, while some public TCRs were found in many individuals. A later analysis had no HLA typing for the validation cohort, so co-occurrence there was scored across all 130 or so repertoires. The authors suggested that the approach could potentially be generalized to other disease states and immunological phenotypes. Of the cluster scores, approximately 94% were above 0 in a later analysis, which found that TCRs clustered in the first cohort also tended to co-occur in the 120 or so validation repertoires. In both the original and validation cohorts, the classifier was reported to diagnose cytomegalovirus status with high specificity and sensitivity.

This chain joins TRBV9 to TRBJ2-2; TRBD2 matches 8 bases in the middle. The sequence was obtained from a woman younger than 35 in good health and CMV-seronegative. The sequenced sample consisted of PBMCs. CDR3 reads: CASSRLTSALTNTGELFF. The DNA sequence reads TGTGCCAGCTCACGACTGACTAGCGCCTTAACTAACACCGGGGAGCTGTTTTTT. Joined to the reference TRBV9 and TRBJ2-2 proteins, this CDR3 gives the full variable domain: DSGVTQTPKHLITATGQRVTLRCSPRSGDLSVYWYQQSLDQGLQFLIQYYNGEERAKGNILERFSAQQFPDLHSELNLSSLELGDSALYFCASSRLTSALTNTGELFFGEGSRLTVL.